These 20 T cell receptor beta chains were sequenced from one sample in a study of identical twins. From the 5' RACE reads, TCRdb called clonotypes with MiXCR, one entry per CDR3 protein. The table has fewer than 500,000 distinct CDR3 sequences, roughly an eighth seen once. The same sample was also used in a study of yellow fever vaccine responses in identical twins.

Sequencing input: CD4+ T cells sorted from blood. Receptor source: a woman in her late teens or twenties in good health.

Here the CDR3 DNA reads TGTGCCAGCAGTGCCCGGGACAGGGAAAAACTGTTTTTT. Protein: CASSARDREKLFF. This chain uses TRBV2 with TRBJ1-4, with 8 nucleotides matching TRBD1. CDR3 length: 13 residues. Germline CDR1 and CDR2: SNHLY and FYNNEI. V shed 4 bases, J shed 8 bases, and the junction held 3 bases outside the gene matches.

The V call is TRBV29-1, the J call TRBJ2-7, with 7 bases lining up with TRBD1. Germline CDR1 and CDR2: SQVTM and ANQGSEA. J gave up 0 bases and V 4 bases, and 6 bases lay outside the gene matches. The CDR3 length is 14 residues. CDR3 DNA: TGCAGCGTTGGCAACAGGGGCTACTCCTACGAGCAGTACTTC. As protein: CSVGNRGYSYEQYF.

This clonotype was seen more than once but under ten times. The CDR3 protein is CASSGPAGEQFF. CDR3 nucleotide sequence: TGTGCCAGCAGTGGACCAGCGGGTGAGCAGTTCTTC. The chain has TRBV2 and TRBJ2-1; D is possibly TRBD2 (6 bases). Trimming removed 4 bases at V and 9 bases at J, with 10 bases between. The CDR3 is 12 amino acids. CDR1 SNHLY and CDR2 FYNNEI come from the germline V gene.

This clonotype was observed a few times. The genes are TRBV28 and TRBJ2-1; D possibly corresponds to TRBD1 (6 bases). Per the germline V gene, CDR1 is MDHEN and CDR2 is SYDVKM. This CDR3 region has 12 residues. V shed 3 bases and J shed 13 bases, with 13 bases lying between them. This chain's CDR3 is CASSLPTGQQFF. The CDR3 DNA is TGTGCCAGCAGTTTGCCGACAGGCCAACAGTTCTTC. The full variable domain, in which reference TRBV28 and TRBJ2-1 provide the parts outside the CDR3, is DVKVTQSSRYLVKRTGEKVFLECVQDMDHENMFWYRQDPGLGLRLIYFSYDVKMKEKGDIPEGYSVSREKKERFSLILESASTNQTSMYLCASSLPTGQQFFGPGTRLTVL.

The chain uses TRBV30 and TRBJ1-2; TRBD1 matches at 7 bases. This CDR3 is 12 amino acids long. The germline gives CDR1 GTSNPN, CDR2 SVGIG (reference sequence). The J segment lost 7 bases and the V segment lost 1 base, leaving 3 bases of the junction unmatched. CDR3 in DNA: TGTGCCTGGAGTGAGGGGGCGCGTGGCTACACCTTC. It specifies CAWSEGARGYTF.

This clonotype appeared a few times. The rearrangement links TRBV20-1 to TRBJ2-1; 13 bases agree with TRBD2. The CDR3 extends over 12 amino acids. Germline V gene lookup returns CDR1 DFQATT and CDR2 SNEGSKA (reference sequence). The trim removed 5 bases at V and 16 bases at J, leaving 8 bases unmatched. The CDR3 spells CSAQPGLAGKFF. DNA of the CDR3: TGCAGTGCTCAACCGGGACTAGCGGGAAAATTCTTC.

This clonotype was recorded a few times. V gene TRBV12-3 or TRBV12-4 combines with J gene TRBJ2-1, with 7 bases aligning to TRBD2. The CDR3 runs 13 residues. V dropped 8 bases and J dropped 5; count of bases not matched to a gene: 6. CDR3 amino acids: CASQPGLNNEQFF. The CDR3 DNA sequence: TGTGCCAGCCAACCGGGACTAAACAATGAGCAGTTCTTC.

This clonotype has a handful of counts. An end of the junction does not agree with germline; a read error may underlie this. The J gene is TRBJ2-7, the V gene TRBV10-3; D tentatively reads TRBD1 or TRBD2 (6 bases each). The germline V gene encodes CDR1 ENHRY and CDR2 SYGVKD. The CDR3 covers 11 residues. CDR3 residues: CAINEGGEQYF. The CDR3 coding sequence is TGTGCCATCAATGAGGGGGGCGAGCAGTACTTC.

This clonotype has a count of ten or more. A junction end diverges from the germline sequence, so it may reflect a read error. The chain uses TRBV7-7 and TRBJ2-2; D is possibly TRBD1 (5 bases). The CDR3 is 14 residues long. The V gene's germline CDR1 is SSHAT and CDR2 FNYEAQ (reference sequence). CDR3 in DNA: TGTGCTAGCAGCTTAGTAGCAGGGACCGGGGAGCTGTTTTTT. Encoded protein: CASSLVAGTGELFF.

This clonotype was detected many times. The rearrangement joins TRBV12-3 or TRBV12-4 to TRBJ2-2; possible D gene TRBD1, 6 bases. Trimming removed 7 bases from V and 4 bases from J, with 10 bases in between. There are 13 residues in the CDR3. DNA of the CDR3: TGTGCCAGCATACAGGGCCTCACCGGGGAGCTGTTTTTT. It is translated as CASIQGLTGELFF.

The sample holds a few counts of this clonotype. This sequence joins TRBV12-5 and TRBJ2-3; D remains ambiguous. The CDR3 has 19 residues. Germline V gene data show CDR1 as LGHNT and CDR2 as FRNRAP. The V end lost 0 bases, the J end lost 2 bases, and 21 bases lay between the germline ends. The CDR3 spells CASGLVNSDQFGYTDTQYF. The CDR3 coding sequence is TGTGCTAGTGGTTTGGTAAACTCGGACCAGTTCGGTTACACAGATACGCAGTATTTT. The full variable domain, rest sourced from reference TRBV12-5 and TRBJ2-3, is DARVTQTPRHKVTEMGQEVTMRCQPILGHNTVFWYRQTMMQGLELLAYFRNRAPLDDSGMPKDRFSAEMPDATLATLKIQPSEPRDSAVYFCASGLVNSDQFGYTDTQYFGPGTRLTVL.

This clonotype appeared a few times. The chain has TRBV30 and TRBJ2-7; no reliable D call. V dropped 0 bases and J dropped 3 bases, with 12 bases sitting between them. CDR3 length equals 14 residues. CDR1 is GTSNPN, CDR2 SVGIG, per germline (reference sequence). The CDR3 coding sequence is TGTGCCTGGAGTGTATTTACCCGTCGCTACGAGCAGTACTTC. Its protein is CAWSVFTRRYEQYF.

There are a few counts of this clonotype. This chain uses TRBV3-1 with TRBJ2-5, with D unresolved. The CDR3 length is 16 residues. The germline V gene encodes CDR1 LGHDT and CDR2 YNNKEL (reference sequence). V lost 1 base to trimming and J lost 1 base, with 13 bases between them. CDR3 bases: TGTGCCAGCAGCCAAGGAGTAAGGGCGACCCAAGAGACCCAGTACTTC. Protein sequence: CASSQGVRATQETQYF.

The V and J genes are TRBV12-3 or TRBV12-4 and TRBJ2-1, with D possibly being TRBD1 or TRBD2 (5 bases each). This CDR3 is built from 14 residues. Trimming removed 7 bases from V and 4 bases from J, with 14 bases in between. The CDR3 sequence: CASTLAGSYNEQFF. In DNA form, the CDR3 reads TGTGCCAGCACCTTAGCAGGGAGTTACAATGAGCAGTTCTTC.

J is TRBJ1-2 and V is TRBV6-5; maybe TRBD1 (5 bases). Germline CDR1 is MNHEY and CDR2 is SVGAGI. This CDR3 comprises 15 residues. The V and J ends lost 0 bases and 5 bases respectively, with 13 bases between them. The CDR3 region is CASSYSPGRNYGYTF. CDR3 bases: TGTGCCAGCAGTTACTCGCCGGGACGGAATTATGGCTACACCTTC.

The chain carries TRBV3-1 and TRBJ2-2; D is perhaps TRBD1 (5 bases). CDR1 and CDR2 (germline): LGHDT, YNNKEL (reference sequence). The CDR3 consists of 13 residues. Trimming removed 5 bases from V and 8 bases from J, with 12 bases in between. CDR3 nucleotide sequence: TGTGCCAGCAGCTCTTCAGGGTCGGGGGAGCTGTTTTTT. This translates into CASSSSGSGELFF.

This clonotype appeared many times. The chain recombines TRBV12-3 or TRBV12-4 with TRBJ2-1, with unresolved D. This CDR3 spans 12 amino acids. V dropped 7 bases and J dropped 9 bases, with 13 bases sitting between them. CDR3 DNA sequence: TGTGCCAGCAACACCATTGTAGGTGAGCAGTTCTTC. The encoded protein is CASNTIVGEQFF.

This clonotype was seen many times. This rearrangement joins TRBV29-1 to TRBJ1-1; possibly TRBD1 for D (5 bases). The CDR3 is made up of 14 amino acids. Trimming left V 6 bases short and J 3 bases short, with 17 bases between. Germline CDR1 and CDR2: SQVTM and ANQGSEA. The CDR3, as DNA: TGCAGCGTGTGGGGCGCGGGTGTGGACACTGAAGCTTTCTTT. It encodes CSVWGAGVDTEAFF. The complete variable domain, with remaining parts taken from reference TRBV29-1 and TRBJ1-1, reads SAVISQKPSRDICQRGTSLTIQCQVDSQVTMMFWYRQQPGQSLTLIATANQGSEATYESGFVIDKFPISRPNLTFSTLTVSNMSPEDSSIYLCSVWGAGVDTEAFFGQGTRLTVV.

The chain uses TRBV5-1 and TRBJ2-1; D perhaps matches TRBD2 (6 bases). In germline, CDR1 is SGHRS, CDR2 YFSETQ. The CDR3 sequence is 14 residues long. V was cut by 4 bases and J by 6 bases, with 14 bases left in between. The CDR3 DNA reads as TGCGCCAGCAGCCCGGCCGGGGAGGCCAATGAGCAGTTCTTC. Its protein product is CASSPAGEANEQFF. The full variable domain, its missing parts supplied by reference TRBV5-1 and TRBJ2-1, is KAGVTQTPRYLIKTRGQQVTLSCSPISGHRSVSWYQQTPGQGLQFLFEYFSETQRNKGNFPGRFSGRQFSNSRSEMNVSTLELGDSALYLCASSPAGEANEQFFGPGTRLTVL.

This clonotype was recorded a few times. The chain combines TRBV24-1 with TRBJ2-1; unclear D gene. The CDR3 is made up of 15 amino acids. Trimming shortened V by 3 bases and J by 5 bases, and 13 bases separated the two germline ends. Germline assignment: CDR1 KGHDR and CDR2 SFDVKD. This CDR3 reads CATSDTTSAHNEQFF. The CDR3, as DNA: TGTGCCACCAGTGATACAACATCGGCCCACAATGAGCAGTTCTTC.